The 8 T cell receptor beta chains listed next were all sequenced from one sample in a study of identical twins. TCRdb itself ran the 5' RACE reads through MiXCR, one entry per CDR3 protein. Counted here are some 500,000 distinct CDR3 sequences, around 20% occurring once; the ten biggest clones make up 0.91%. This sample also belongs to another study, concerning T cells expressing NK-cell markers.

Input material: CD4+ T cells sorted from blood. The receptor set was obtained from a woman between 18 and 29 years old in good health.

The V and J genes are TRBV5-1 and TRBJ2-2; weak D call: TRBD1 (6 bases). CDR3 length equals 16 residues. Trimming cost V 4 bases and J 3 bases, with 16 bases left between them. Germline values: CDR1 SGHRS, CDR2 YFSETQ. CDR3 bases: TGCGCCAGCAGCCCTACAGGGACGGTCGACACCGGGGAGCTGTTTTTT. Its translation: CASSPTGTVDTGELFF.

This CDR3 is CASSSYLGRISYYEQYF. The CDR3, as DNA: TGTGCCAGCAGCTCATACCTTGGACGGATCTCGTACTACGAGCAGTACTTC. The V gene is TRBV5-6, the J gene TRBJ2-7; D not resolved. V gave up 3 bases and J gave up 3 bases, with 22 bases separating them. The CDR3 is 17 residues long. CDR1 and CDR2 (germline): SGHDT, YYEEEE.

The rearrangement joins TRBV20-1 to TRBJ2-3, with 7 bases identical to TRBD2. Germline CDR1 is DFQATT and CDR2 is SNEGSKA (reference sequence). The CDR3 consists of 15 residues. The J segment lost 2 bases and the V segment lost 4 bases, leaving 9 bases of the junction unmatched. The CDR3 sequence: CSATTASGITDTQYF. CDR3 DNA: TGCAGTGCTACCACCGCTAGCGGTATCACAGATACGCAGTATTTT.

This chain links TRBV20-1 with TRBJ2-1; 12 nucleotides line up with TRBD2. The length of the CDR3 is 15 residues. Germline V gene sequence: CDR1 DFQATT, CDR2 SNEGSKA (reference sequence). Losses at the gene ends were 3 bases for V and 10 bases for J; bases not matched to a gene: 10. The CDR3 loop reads CSASLPSGRALEQFF. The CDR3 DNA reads TGCAGTGCTAGCCTACCTAGCGGGAGGGCCTTAGAGCAGTTCTTC.

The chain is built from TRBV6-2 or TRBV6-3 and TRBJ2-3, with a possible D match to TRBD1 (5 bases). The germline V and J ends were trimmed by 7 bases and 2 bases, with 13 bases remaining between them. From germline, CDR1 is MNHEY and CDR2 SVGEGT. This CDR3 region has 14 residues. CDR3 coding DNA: TGTGCCAGCACCCTGGGGCAGTCCACAGATACGCAGTATTTT. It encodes CASTLGQSTDTQYF.

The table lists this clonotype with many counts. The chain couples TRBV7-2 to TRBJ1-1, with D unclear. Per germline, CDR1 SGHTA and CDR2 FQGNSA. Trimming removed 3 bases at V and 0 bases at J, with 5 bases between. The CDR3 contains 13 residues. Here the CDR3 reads CASSFTVNTEAFF. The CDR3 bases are TGTGCCAGCAGCTTCACAGTGAACACTGAAGCTTTCTTT.

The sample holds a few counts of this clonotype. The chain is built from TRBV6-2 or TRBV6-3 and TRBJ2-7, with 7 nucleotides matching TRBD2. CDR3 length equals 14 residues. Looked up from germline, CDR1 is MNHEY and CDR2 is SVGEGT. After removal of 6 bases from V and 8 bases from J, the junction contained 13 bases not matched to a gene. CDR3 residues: CASRKTSAGDKQYF. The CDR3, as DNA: TGTGCCAGCAGGAAGACTTCGGCGGGGGATAAGCAGTACTTC.

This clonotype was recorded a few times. CDR3 loop: CASSLAAGKGSTDTQYF. The CDR3 nucleotides are TGTGCCAGCAGCTTGGCCGCAGGGAAAGGGAGCACAGATACGCAGTATTTT. The chain couples TRBV5-5 to TRBJ2-3; D perhaps matches TRBD1 (5 bases). The germline V gene encodes CDR1 SGHKS and CDR2 YYEKEE (reference sequence). The CDR3 runs to 17 residues. V gave up 0 bases and J gave up 0 bases, with 14 bases separating them.